This TCR beta chain comes out of a study of shared clonotypes between healthy human individuals. Study-wide context: Per donor, CD8 memory used one plate, CD8 naive used two, CD4 memory used three and CD4 naive used three.

The V end lost 5 bases, the J end lost 5 bases, and 12 bases lay between the germline ends. Germline values: CDR1 SGHTA, CDR2 FQGTGA. CDR3 size: 13 residues. On this clone: Other DNA sequences within the sample encode an identical CDR3.

Per sorted-subset replicate PCR, input was around 220 ng DNA, representing around 29,000 T cell genomes. Sequenced by immunoSEQ multiplex PCR; TCRdb stores in-frame clones only, minus some. Of 2 million to 2.5 million clones listed, about nine tenths are singletons. This chain connects TRBV7-3 to TRBJ2-5; D may be TRBD1 or TRBD2 (5 bases each). The material sequenced was naive CD4+ T cells from PBMCs. The subset is: CD45RA+ positively selected. This receptor was identified in a young man in good health. Some clones in this sample may be carry-over from other donors' samples. The CDR3 loop is CASSPGQGETQYF. The CDR3 DNA sequence: TGTGCCAGCAGCCCGGGGCAGGGCGAGACCCAGTACTTC.